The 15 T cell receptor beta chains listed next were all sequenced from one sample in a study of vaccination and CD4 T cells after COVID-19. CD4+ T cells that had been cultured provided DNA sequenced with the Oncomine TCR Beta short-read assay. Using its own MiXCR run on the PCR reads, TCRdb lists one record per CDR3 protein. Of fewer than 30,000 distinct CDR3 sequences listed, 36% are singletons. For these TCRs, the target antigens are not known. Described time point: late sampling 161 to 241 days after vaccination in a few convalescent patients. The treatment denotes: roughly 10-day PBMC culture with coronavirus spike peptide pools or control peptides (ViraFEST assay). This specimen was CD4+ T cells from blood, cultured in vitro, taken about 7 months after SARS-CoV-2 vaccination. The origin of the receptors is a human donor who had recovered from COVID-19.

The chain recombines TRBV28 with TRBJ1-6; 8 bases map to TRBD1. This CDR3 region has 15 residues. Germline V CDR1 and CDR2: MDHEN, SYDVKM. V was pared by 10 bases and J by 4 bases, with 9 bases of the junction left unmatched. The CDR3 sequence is CATDNGTGYNSPLHF. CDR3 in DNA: TGTGCCACCGACAATGGGACAGGATATAATTCACCCCTCCACTTT.

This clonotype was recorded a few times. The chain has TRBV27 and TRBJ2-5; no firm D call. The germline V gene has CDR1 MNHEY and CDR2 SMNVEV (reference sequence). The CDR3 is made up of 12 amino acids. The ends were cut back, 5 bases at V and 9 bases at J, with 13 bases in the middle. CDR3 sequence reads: CASSPLEPAQYF. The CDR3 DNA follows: TGTGCCAGCAGTCCCTTGGAGCCGGCCCAGTACTTC.

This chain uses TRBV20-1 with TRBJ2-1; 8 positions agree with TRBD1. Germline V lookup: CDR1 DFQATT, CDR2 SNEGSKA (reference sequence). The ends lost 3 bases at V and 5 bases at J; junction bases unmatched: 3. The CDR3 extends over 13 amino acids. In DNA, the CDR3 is TGCAGTGCTAGTCAGGGGGCCGACAATGAGCAGTTCTTC. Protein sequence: CSASQGADNEQFF.

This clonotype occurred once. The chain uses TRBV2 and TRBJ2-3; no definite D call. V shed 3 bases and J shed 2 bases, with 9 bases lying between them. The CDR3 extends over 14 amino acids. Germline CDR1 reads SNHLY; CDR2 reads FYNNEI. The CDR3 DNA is TGTGCCAGCAGTGAGGTCACAGCCACAGATACGCAGTATTTT. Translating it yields CASSEVTATDTQYF. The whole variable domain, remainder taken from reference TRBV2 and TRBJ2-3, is EPEVTQTPSHQVTQMGQEVILRCVPISNHLYFYWYRQILGQKVEFLVSFYNNEISEKSEIFDDQFSVERPDGSNFTLKIRSTKLEDSAMYFCASSEVTATDTQYFGPGTRLTVL.

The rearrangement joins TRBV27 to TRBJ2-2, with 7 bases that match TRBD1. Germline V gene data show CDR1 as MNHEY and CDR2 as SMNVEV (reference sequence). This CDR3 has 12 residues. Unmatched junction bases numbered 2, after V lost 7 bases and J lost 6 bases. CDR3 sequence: CASKGGPGELFF. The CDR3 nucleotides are TGTGCCAGCAAAGGGGGCCCCGGGGAGCTGTTTTTT.

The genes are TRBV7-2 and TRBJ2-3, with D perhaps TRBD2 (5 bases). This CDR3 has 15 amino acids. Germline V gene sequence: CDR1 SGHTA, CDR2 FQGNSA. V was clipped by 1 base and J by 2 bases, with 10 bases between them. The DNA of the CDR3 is TGTGCCAGCAGCTTAGATCCCGGGAACACAGATACGCAGTATTTT. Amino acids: CASSLDPGNTDTQYF.

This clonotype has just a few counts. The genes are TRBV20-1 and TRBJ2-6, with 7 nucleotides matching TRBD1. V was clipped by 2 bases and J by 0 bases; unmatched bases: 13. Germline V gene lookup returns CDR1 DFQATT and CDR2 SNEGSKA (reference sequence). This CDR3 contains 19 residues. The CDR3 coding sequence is TGCAGTGCTAGAACGAGAGACAGGGAGAGGTTCTCTGGGGCCAACGTCCTGACTTTC. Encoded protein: CSARTRDRERFSGANVLTF.

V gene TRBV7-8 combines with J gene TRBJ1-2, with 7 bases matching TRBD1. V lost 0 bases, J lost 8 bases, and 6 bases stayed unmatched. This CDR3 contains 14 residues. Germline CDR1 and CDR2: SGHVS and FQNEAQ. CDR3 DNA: TGTGCCAGCAGCTTAGCGGGGACAGTGTCCGGCTACACCTTC. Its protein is CASSLAGTVSGYTF.

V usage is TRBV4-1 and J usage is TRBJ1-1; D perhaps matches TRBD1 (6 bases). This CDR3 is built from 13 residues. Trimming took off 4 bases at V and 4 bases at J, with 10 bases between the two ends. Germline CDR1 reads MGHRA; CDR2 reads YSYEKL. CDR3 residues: CASSPTGGTEAFF. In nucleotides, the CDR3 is TGCGCCAGCAGCCCGACAGGCGGCACTGAAGCTTTCTTT.

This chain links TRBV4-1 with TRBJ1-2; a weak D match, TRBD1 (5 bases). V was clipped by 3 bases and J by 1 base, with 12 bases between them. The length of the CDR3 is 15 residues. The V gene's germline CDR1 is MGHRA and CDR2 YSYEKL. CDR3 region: CASSHPSQGNYGYTF. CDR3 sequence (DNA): TGCGCCAGCAGCCATCCCTCGCAGGGTAACTATGGCTACACCTTC.

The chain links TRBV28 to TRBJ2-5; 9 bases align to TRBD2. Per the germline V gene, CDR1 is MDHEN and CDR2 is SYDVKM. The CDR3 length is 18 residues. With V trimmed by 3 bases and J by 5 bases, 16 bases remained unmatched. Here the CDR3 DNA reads TGTGCCAGCAGTTTGGGTTTTGGCGGGAGGGCCAGGGATGAGACCCAGTACTTC. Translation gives CASSLGFGGRARDETQYF.

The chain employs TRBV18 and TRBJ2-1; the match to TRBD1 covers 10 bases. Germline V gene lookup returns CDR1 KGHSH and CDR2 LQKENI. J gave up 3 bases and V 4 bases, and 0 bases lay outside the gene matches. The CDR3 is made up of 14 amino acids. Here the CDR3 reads CASSRTGGYNEQFF. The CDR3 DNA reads TGTGCCAGCTCACGGACAGGGGGCTACAATGAGCAGTTCTTC.

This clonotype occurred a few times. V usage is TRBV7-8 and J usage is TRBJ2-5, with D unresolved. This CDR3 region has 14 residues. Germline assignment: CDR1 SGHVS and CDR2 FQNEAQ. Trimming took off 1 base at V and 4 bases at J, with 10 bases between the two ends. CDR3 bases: TGTGCCAGCAGCTTAGTATCCGGGCCAGAGACCCAGTACTTC. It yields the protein CASSLVSGPETQYF.

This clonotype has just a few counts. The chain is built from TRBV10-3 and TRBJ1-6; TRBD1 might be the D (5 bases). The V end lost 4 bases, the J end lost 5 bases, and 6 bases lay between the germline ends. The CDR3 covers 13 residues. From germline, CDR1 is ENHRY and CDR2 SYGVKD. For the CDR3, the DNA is TGTGCCATCAGTGGACAGCATAATTCACCCCTCCACTTT. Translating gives CAISGQHNSPLHF.

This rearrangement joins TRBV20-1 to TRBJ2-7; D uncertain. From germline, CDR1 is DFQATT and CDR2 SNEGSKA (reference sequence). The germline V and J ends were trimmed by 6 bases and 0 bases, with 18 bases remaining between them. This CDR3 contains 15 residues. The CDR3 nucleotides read TGCAGTGCAAATCCTAAGCTAGTTCCCTCCTACGAGCAGTACTTC. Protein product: CSANPKLVPSYEQYF.